Following are 5 T cell receptor beta chains from one sample sequenced in a study of neurological immune-mediated disorders. Time point meaning: technical triplicate 2. Via MiXCR, TCRdb re-called the 5' RACE reads, giving one row per CDR3 protein. The data show under 65,000 distinct CDR3 sequences, around 24% seen once. What was sequenced was PBMCs. These receptors came from a man aged 55 to 69 with HTLV-1-associated myelopathy (HAM/TSP).

This clonotype was detected many times. The chain uses TRBV5-1 and TRBJ2-1, with TRBD2 identical over 8 bases. This CDR3 is built from 15 residues. After removal of 0 bases from V and 4 bases from J, the junction contained 3 bases not matched to a gene. Germline V lookup: CDR1 SGHRS, CDR2 YFSETQ. The CDR3 DNA is TGCGCCAGCAGCTTGGTCCGGGAGGGGTACAATGAGCAGTTCTTC. It yields the protein CASSLVREGYNEQFF.

This clonotype was found many times. The V gene is TRBV20-1, the J gene TRBJ1-5; D is uncertain. This CDR3 contains 14 residues. V was shortened by 3 bases and J by 0 bases, with 9 bases between the two germline ends. Per germline, CDR1 DFQATT and CDR2 SNEGSKA (reference sequence). CDR3: CSASRKASNQPQHF. The CDR3 DNA is TGCAGTGCTAGTAGAAAAGCTAGCAATCAGCCCCAGCATTTT.

The chain links TRBV6-2 or TRBV6-3 to TRBJ2-7; 10 nucleotides match TRBD1. J gave up 4 bases and V 6 bases, and 6 bases lay outside the gene matches. CDR1 and CDR2 from the germline V gene are MNHEY and SVGEGT. This CDR3 has 14 residues. The CDR3 reads CASSRQGAGYEQYF. For the CDR3, the DNA is TGTGCCAGCAGCCGACAGGGGGCTGGATACGAGCAGTACTTC.

Ten or more counts support this clonotype. The gene calls are TRBV10-3 and TRBJ2-5; possibly TRBD2 for D (6 bases). CDR3 size: 12 residues. The V gene's germline CDR1 is ENHRY and CDR2 SYGVKD. Deletions cut 3 bases from V and 5 bases from J, with 7 bases between. The CDR3 nucleotides are TGTGCCATCAGTGATGGGAGGGAGACCCAGTACTTC. Translating it yields CAISDGRETQYF.

This clonotype was recorded many times. The V and J genes are TRBV20-1 and TRBJ1-4; tentative D call: TRBD1 (5 bases). CDR1 is DFQATT, CDR2 SNEGSKA, per germline (reference sequence). With 4 bases removed from V and 5 bases from J, the gap between germline ends came to 11 bases. There are 13 residues in the CDR3. The CDR3 loop is CSAIGTENEKLFF. CDR3 DNA sequence: TGCAGTGCTATCGGGACGGAGAATGAAAAACTGTTTTTT.